A single sample gave rise to the 8 T cell receptor beta chains below, sequenced in a study of identical twins. TCRdb recomputed calls from the 5' RACE reads with MiXCR, one row per CDR3 protein. Here the sample spans 1.5 million to 2 million distinct CDR3 sequences, roughly a third being singletons. The sequencing input was cord blood. The receptors here all came from a newborn girl in good health.

This chain connects TRBV15 to TRBJ2-3, with 12 bases aligning to TRBD1. The CDR3 covers 16 residues. The trim removed 4 bases at V and 2 bases at J, leaving 4 bases unmatched. CDR1 LNHNV and CDR2 YYDKDF come from the germline V gene (reference sequence). CDR3 residues: CATSIRDRGPTDTQYF. DNA for the CDR3: TGTGCCACCAGCATCCGGGACAGGGGGCCCACAGATACGCAGTATTTT.

This clonotype was seen at least ten times. J is TRBJ2-5 and V is TRBV4-2; 8 bases match TRBD2. Trimming cost V 0 bases and J 1 base; bases outside gene matches: 7. There are 17 residues in the CDR3. Per germline, CDR1 LGHNA and CDR2 YNFKEQ. CDR3 in amino acids: CASSQDWNSGIQETQYF. DNA of the CDR3: TGTGCCAGCAGCCAAGATTGGAATAGCGGGATCCAAGAGACCCAGTACTTC.

With respect to this clonotype: Sequence at one end of the junction differs from germline and may be a read error. The chain employs TRBV7-9 and TRBJ1-1, with 8 bases lining up with TRBD1. The CDR3 covers 13 residues. Germline V gene lookup returns CDR1 SEHNR and CDR2 FQNEAQ (reference sequence). CDR3 DNA: TGTGCCAGCAGCCGACAGGGGTTCACTGAAGCTTGCTTT. Its protein is CASSRQGFTEACF. The full variable domain, rest sourced from reference TRBV7-9 and TRBJ1-1, is DTGVSQNPRHKITKRGQNVTFRCDPISEHNRLYWYRQTLGQGPEFLTYFQNEAQLEKSRLLSDRFSAERPKGSFSTLEIQRTEQGDSAMYLCASSRQGFTEACFGQGTRLTVV.

This clonotype was counted only a few times. The rearrangement joins TRBV7-2 to TRBJ1-6; D perhaps matches TRBD1 (6 bases). There are 15 residues in the CDR3. V was shortened by 2 bases and J by 2 bases, with 7 bases between the two germline ends. CDR1 is SGHTA and CDR2 is FQGNSA in the germline V gene. CDR3 sequence: CASSLTGPYNSPLHF. The CDR3 DNA reads as TGTGCCAGCAGCTTAACAGGGCCCTATAATTCACCCCTCCACTTT.

This clonotype turned up a few times. The V call is TRBV20-1, the J call TRBJ2-1; D possibly corresponds to TRBD2 (5 bases). Germline V CDR1 and CDR2: DFQATT, SNEGSKA (reference sequence). Trimming took 5 bases from V and 5 from J, leaving 7 bases between them. This CDR3 is 11 amino acids long. This CDR3 reads CSALAHNEQFF. The CDR3 DNA follows: TGCAGTGCTTTAGCGCACAATGAGCAGTTCTTC.

The rearrangement uses TRBV2 and TRBJ1-1; 7 nucleotides match TRBD1. V was pared by 6 bases and J by 1 base, with 11 bases of the junction left unmatched. Germline V gene lookup returns CDR1 SNHLY and CDR2 FYNNEI. CDR3 length: 16 amino acids. The CDR3 is CASSRTYRGRNTEAFF. In DNA, the CDR3 is TGTGCCAGCAGCCGTACCTACAGGGGCCGGAACACTGAAGCTTTCTTT.

The chain uses TRBV6-6 and TRBJ1-5; TRBD1 might be the D (6 bases). Looked up from germline, CDR1 is MNHNY and CDR2 is SVGAGI (reference sequence). V was cut by 0 bases and J by 3 bases, with 6 bases left in between. CDR3 length: 14 residues. CDR3 sequence reads: CASSYSGHNQPQHF. In nucleotides, the CDR3 is TGTGCCAGCAGTTACTCGGGACACAATCAGCCCCAGCATTTT.

This clonotype was recorded many times. At one of its ends the junction is not consistent with the germline gene, which may arise from a read error. V is TRBV5-1 and J is TRBJ1-2, with unresolved D. This CDR3 has 12 amino acids. Germline values: CDR1 SGHRS, CDR2 YFSETQ. The CDR3 DNA sequence: TGTGCCAGCAGCTTGGATTTCTATGGCTACACCTTC. It yields the protein CASSLDFYGYTF.